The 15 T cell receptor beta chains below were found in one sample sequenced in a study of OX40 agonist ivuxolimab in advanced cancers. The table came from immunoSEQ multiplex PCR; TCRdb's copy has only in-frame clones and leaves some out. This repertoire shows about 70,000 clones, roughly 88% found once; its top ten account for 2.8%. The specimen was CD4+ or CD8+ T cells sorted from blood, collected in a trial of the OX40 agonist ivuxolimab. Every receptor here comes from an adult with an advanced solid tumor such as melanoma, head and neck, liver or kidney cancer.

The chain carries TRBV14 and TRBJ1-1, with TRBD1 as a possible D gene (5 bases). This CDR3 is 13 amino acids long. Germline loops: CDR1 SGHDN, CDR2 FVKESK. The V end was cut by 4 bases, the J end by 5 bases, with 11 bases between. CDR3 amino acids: CASSPGGGTEAFF. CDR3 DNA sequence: TGTGCCAGCAGCCCAGGTGGGGGTACTGAAGCTTTCTTT. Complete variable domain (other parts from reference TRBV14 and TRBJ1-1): EAGVTQFPSHSVIEKGQTVTLRCDPISGHDNLYWYRRVMGKEIKFLLHFVKESKQDESGMPNNRFLAERTGGTYSTLKVQPAELEDSGVYFCASSPGGGTEAFFGQGTRLTVV.

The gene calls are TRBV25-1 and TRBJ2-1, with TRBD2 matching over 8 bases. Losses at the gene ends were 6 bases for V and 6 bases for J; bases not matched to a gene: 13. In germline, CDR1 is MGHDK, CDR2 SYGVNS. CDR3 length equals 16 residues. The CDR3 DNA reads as TGTGCCAGCAGCGGAATAGCGGGGCTATCGAGCAATGAGCAGTTCTTC. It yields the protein CASSGIAGLSSNEQFF.

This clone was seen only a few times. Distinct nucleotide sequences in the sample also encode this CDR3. The chain's CDR3 is CASSLSRLDTQYF. In nucleotides, the CDR3 is TGTGCCAGCAGTTTATCTAGATTAGATACGCAGTATTTT. V usage is TRBV27 and J usage is TRBJ2-3; D ambiguous. The ends were cut back, 0 bases at V and 5 bases at J, with 6 bases in the middle. The CDR3 sequence is 13 residues long. CDR1 is MNHEY, CDR2 SMNVEV, per germline (reference sequence).

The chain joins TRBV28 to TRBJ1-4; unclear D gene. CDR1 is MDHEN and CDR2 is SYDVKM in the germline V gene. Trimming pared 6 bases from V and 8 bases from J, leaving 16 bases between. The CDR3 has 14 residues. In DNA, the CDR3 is TGTGCCAGCAGCCTAGGGATAGGGAGGGAAAAACTGTTTTTT. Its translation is CASSLGIGREKLFF.

In nucleotides, the CDR3 is TGTGCCAGCAGCCTCCCCTGGCAGGGAGTAAGGGTAAGAAATGAGCAGTTCTTC. Its protein is CASSLPWQGVRVRNEQFF. The V gene is TRBV14, the J gene TRBJ2-1, with D perhaps matching TRBD1 or TRBD2 (5 bases each). CDR1 and CDR2 from the germline V gene are SGHDN and FVKESK. The CDR3 is 18 residues long. Trimming took 4 bases from V and 7 from J, leaving 26 bases between them.

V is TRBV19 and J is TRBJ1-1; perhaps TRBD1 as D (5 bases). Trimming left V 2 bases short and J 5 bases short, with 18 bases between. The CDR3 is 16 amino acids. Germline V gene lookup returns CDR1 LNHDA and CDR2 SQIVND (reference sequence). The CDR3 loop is CASSIRERGVKTEAFF. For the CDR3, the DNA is TGTGCCAGTAGTATAAGGGAAAGAGGGGTAAAGACTGAAGCTTTCTTT. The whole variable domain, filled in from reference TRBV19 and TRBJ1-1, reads DGGITQSPKYLFRKEGQNVTLSCEQNLNHDAMYWYRQDPGQGLRLIYYSQIVNDFQKGDIAEGYSVSREKKESFPLTVTSAQKNPTAFYLCASSIRERGVKTEAFFGQGTRLTVV.

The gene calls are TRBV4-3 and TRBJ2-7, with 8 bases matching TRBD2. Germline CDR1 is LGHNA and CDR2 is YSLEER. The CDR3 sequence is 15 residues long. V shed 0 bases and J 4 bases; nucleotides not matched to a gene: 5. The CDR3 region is CASSQERGARYEQYF. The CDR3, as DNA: TGCGCCAGCAGCCAAGAGCGGGGGGCTAGATACGAGCAGTACTTC.

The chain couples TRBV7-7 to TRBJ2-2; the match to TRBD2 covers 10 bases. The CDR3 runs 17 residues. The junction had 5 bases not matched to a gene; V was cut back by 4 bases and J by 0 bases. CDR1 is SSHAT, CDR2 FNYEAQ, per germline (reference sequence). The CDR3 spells CASSSLAGDTNTGELFF. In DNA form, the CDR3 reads TGTGCCAGCAGCTCCCTAGCGGGGGATACGAACACCGGGGAGCTGTTTTTT.

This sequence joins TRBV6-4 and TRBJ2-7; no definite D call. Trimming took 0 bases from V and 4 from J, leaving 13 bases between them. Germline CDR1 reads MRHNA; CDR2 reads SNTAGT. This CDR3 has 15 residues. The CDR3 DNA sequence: TGTGCCAGCAGTGACTCGGGGTCCCCCTATTACGAGCAGTACTTC. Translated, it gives CASSDSGSPYYEQYF.

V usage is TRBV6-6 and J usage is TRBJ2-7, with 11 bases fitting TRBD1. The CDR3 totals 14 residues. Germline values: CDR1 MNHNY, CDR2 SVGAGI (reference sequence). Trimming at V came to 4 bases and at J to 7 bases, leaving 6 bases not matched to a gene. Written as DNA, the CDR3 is TGTGCCAGCAGTTTCCGGGACAGGGGGTTAGAGCAGTACTTC. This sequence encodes CASSFRDRGLEQYF.

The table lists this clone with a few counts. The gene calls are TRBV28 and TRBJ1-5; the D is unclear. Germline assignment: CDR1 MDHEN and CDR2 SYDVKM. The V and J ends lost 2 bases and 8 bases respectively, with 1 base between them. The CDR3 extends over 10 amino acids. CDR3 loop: CASSLEPQHF. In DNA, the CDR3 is TGTGCCAGCAGTTTAGAGCCCCAGCATTTT.

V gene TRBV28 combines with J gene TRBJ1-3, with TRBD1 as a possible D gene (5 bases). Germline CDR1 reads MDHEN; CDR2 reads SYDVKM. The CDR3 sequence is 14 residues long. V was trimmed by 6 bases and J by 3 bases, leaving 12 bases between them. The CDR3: CASRTSGGGNTIYF. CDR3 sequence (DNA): TGTGCCAGCAGGACGTCCGGGGGTGGAAACACCATATATTTT.

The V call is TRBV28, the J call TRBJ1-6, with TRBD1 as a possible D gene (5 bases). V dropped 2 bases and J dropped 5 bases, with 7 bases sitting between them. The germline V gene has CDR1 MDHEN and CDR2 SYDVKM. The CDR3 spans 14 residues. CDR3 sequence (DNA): TGTGCCAGCAGTTTAGGGGGGGATAATTCACCCCTCCACTTT. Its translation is CASSLGGDNSPLHF.

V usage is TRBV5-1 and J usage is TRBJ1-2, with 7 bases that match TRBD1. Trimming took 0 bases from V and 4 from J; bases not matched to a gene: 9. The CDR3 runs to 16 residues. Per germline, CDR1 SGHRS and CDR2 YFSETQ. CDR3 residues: CASSLVEGGATYGYTF. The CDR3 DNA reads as TGCGCCAGCAGCTTGGTGGAAGGGGGCGCGACCTATGGCTACACCTTC.

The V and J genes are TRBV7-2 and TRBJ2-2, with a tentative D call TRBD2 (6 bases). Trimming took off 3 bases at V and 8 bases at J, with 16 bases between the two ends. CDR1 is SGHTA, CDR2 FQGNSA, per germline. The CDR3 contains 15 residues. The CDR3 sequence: CASSFRAGSSGELFF. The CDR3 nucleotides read TGTGCCAGCAGCTTCAGGGCGGGATCATCTGGGGAGCTGTTTTTT. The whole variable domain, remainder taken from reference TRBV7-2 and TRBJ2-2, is GAGVSQSPSNKVTEKGKDVELRCDPISGHTALYWYRQSLGQGLEFLIYFQGNSAPDKSGLPSDRFSAERTGGSVSTLTIQRTQQEDSAVYLCASSFRAGSSGELFFGEGSRLTVL.